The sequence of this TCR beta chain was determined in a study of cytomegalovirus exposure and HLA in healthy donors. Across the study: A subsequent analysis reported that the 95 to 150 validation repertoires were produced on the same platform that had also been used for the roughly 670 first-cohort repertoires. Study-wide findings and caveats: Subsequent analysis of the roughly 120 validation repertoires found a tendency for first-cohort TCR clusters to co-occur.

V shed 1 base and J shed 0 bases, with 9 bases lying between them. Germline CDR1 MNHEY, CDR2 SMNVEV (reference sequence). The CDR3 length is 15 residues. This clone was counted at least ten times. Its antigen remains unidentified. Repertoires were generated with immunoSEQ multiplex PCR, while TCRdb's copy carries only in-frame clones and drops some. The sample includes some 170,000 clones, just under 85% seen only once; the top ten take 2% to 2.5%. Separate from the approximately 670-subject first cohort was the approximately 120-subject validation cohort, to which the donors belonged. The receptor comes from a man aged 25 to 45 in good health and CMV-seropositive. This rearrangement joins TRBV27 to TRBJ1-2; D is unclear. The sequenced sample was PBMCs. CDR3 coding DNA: TGTGCCAGCAGTTTATTCTTTTCTGCTAACTATGGCTACACCTTC. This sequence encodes CASSLFFSANYGYTF.